The present entry profiles one T cell receptor (beta chain) with its context. Its target antigen remains unknown. Base qualities are not recorded, but no much larger clone differs from it by a single base. TCRdb records Illumina HiSeq 1500 as the sequencer. TCRdb trimmed the raw reads at Q25, called clones with MiXCR and kept productive beta chains. Each entry merges the rows of one CDR3 protein and shows their most common DNA and genes. The sample table lists a few hundred thousand distinct CDR3 sequences, around 30% of them with a count of one. The ten top clones hold 17% of the sample. The sample's treatment or condition label is to be understood as: in vitro stimulation with specific CMV peptide epitopes to enrich CMV-specific T cells. These data come from a study of T cell repertoires in cytomegalovirus infection (dated by TCRdb to the late 2010s). Regarding the research as a whole: Alongside well-studied HLA-B-restricted epitopes, the peptide stimulations were aimed at recently identified HLA-C-restricted CMV epitopes, whose presentation resists viral immunomodulation. Donor HLA type was relevant to the analysis, because carriage of CMV infection together with the matching HLA type was indicated by public TCR beta signatures.

The full study reports these points: In both this cohort and an independent approximately 400-donor cohort, the cumulative frequency of public TCR beta family members distinguished carriers of CMV infection plus the relevant HLA type. The ex vivo response was dominated by HLA-C-restricted CMV-specific TCR beta clonotypes, which also provided the single most frequent clonotype in two of eight donors.

Spanning cysteine to phenylalanine, the CDR3 consists of 12 amino acids. Of all the DNA, just the CDR3 is kept, 36 bases in frame from base 1. Reading the germline V gene gives CDR1 SNHLY and CDR2 FYNNEI. The junction shows trimming of 11 bases on V and 1 base on J, plus 8 bases between the germline ends. The clonotype comes from a human donor in good health (CMV status not recorded). Some clones in this sample may be carry-over from other donors' samples. The sequences come from cultured PBMCs, collected from culture after CMV antigen stimulation. This sequence uses TRBV2 and TRBJ2-2; a confident D gene designation cannot be given. The CDR3 protein is CARVENTGELFF. The DNA sequence is as follows: TGTGCCCGCGTCGAGAACACCGGGGAGCTGTTTTTT.